The next 11 T cell receptor beta chains were all read from a single sample in a study of CD8 T cells in ankylosing spondylitis. TCRdb re-derived calls from the 5' RACE reads in MiXCR, one entry per CDR3 protein. Among over 200,000 distinct CDR3 sequences listed, 10% to 13% were seen once. The sequenced sample was blood, either unsorted or a sorted T cell fraction (not recorded which). The receptor set was obtained from a male donor with ankylosing spondylitis or in good health (not recorded which).

This clonotype has at least ten counts. In DNA form, the CDR3 reads TGTGCCAGCAGCCAAGATTTAGGGGCAATCTACAATGAGCAGTTCTTC. Protein sequence: CASSQDLGAIYNEQFF. The chain combines TRBV3-1 with TRBJ2-1; perhaps TRBD1 as D (5 bases). This CDR3 comprises 16 residues. CDR1 and CDR2 (germline): LGHDT, YNNKEL (reference sequence). Trimming took off 0 bases at V and 3 bases at J, with 12 bases between the two ends.

The table lists this clonotype with a few counts. At one of its ends the junction is not consistent with the germline gene, which may arise from a read error. The chain combines TRBV7-7 with TRBJ2-1, with a possible D match to TRBD2 (6 bases). The CDR3 has 15 amino acids. CDR1 and CDR2 (germline): SSHAT, FNYEAQ (reference sequence). This CDR3 reads CASSLSGEVHNEQFF. In DNA, the CDR3 is TGTGCTAGCAGCTTATCGGGGGAAGTCCACAATGAGCAGTTCTTC. The full variable domain, rest sourced from reference TRBV7-7 and TRBJ2-1, is GAGVSQSPRYKVTKRGQDVTLRCDPISSHATLYWYQQALGQGPEFLTYFNYEAQPDKSGLPSDRFSAERPEGSISTLTIQRTEQRDSAMYRCASSLSGEVHNEQFFGPGTRLTVL.

The chain couples TRBV5-1 to TRBJ1-4; D ambiguous. CDR3 length equals 16 residues. Germline CDR1 reads SGHRS; CDR2 reads YFSETQ. Trimming removed 0 bases from V and 0 bases from J, with 9 bases in between. CDR3 sequence (DNA): TGCGCCAGCAGCTTGGTATCTGTCGCAACTAATGAAAAACTGTTTTTT. This translates into CASSLVSVATNEKLFF.

The rearrangement uses TRBV7-3 and TRBJ1-5; no reliable D call. V was pared by 5 bases and J by 9 bases, with 14 bases between. The germline CDR1 and CDR2 sequences are SGHTA and FQGTGA. This CDR3 contains 13 residues. The CDR3 sequence: CASSLGEASPQHF. The CDR3 DNA sequence: TGTGCCAGCAGCCTCGGAGAGGCATCGCCCCAGCATTTT.

Many counts were recorded for this clonotype. V usage is TRBV6-5 and J usage is TRBJ2-1; 9 bases align to TRBD1. The CDR3 runs to 17 residues. V shed 2 bases and J 3 bases; nucleotides not matched to a gene: 8. CDR1 is MNHEY, CDR2 SVGAGI, per germline. CDR3 loop: CASSYTEPGQGYNEQFF. In DNA form, the CDR3 reads TGTGCCAGCAGTTACACGGAACCGGGACAGGGCTACAATGAGCAGTTCTTC.

This rearrangement joins TRBV12-3 or TRBV12-4 to TRBJ1-2; TRBD1 aligns across 8 bases. J was trimmed by 8 bases and V by 7 bases; bases with no gene match: 15. This CDR3 is 15 amino acids long. CDR3 residues: CASTGKGQGIGGYTF. CDR3 bases: TGTGCCAGCACTGGTAAAGGACAGGGTATCGGCGGCTACACCTTC.

The V call is TRBV20-1, the J call TRBJ2-1, with 7 bases lining up with TRBD2. Losses at the gene ends were 3 bases for V and 7 bases for J; bases not matched to a gene: 15. Germline V gives CDR1 DFQATT, CDR2 SNEGSKA (reference sequence). This CDR3 has 16 residues. The CDR3 is CSARGLAGEQRNEQFF. The CDR3 nucleotides are TGCAGTGCTAGGGGGCTGGCGGGGGAGCAGCGAAATGAGCAGTTCTTC.

This clonotype was counted only a few times. The CDR3 is CASSSRDRGSNEQFF. In nucleotides, the CDR3 is TGTGCCAGCAGCTCCCGGGACAGGGGCTCCAATGAGCAGTTCTTC. V gene TRBV11-1 combines with J gene TRBJ2-1; 10 positions match TRBD1. The CDR3 is made up of 15 amino acids. V lost 4 bases, J lost 6 bases, and 6 bases stayed unmatched. CDR1 is SGHAT and CDR2 is FQDESV in the germline V gene (reference sequence).

The rearrangement links TRBV2 to TRBJ2-1, with 10 bases identical to TRBD2. The CDR3 totals 15 residues. With 2 bases clipped from V and 8 bases from J, the junction kept 6 bases outside the gene matches. Germline V gene lookup returns CDR1 SNHLY and CDR2 FYNNEI. CDR3 nucleotides: TGTGCCAGCAGTGAACTAGCGGGGGACGGCCATGAGCAGTTCTTC. It yields the protein CASSELAGDGHEQFF.

This chain links TRBV5-1 with TRBJ1-4; D is uncertain. Germline assignment: CDR1 SGHRS and CDR2 YFSETQ. V gave up 5 bases and J gave up 0 bases, with 11 bases separating them. The CDR3 is 15 residues long. The CDR3, as DNA: TGCGCCAGCAGGGTGGACGGGGCAACTAATGAAAAACTGTTTTTT. This translates into CASRVDGATNEKLFF. The full variable domain, completed using reference TRBV5-1 and TRBJ1-4, is KAGVTQTPRYLIKTRGQQVTLSCSPISGHRSVSWYQQTPGQGLQFLFEYFSETQRNKGNFPGRFSGRQFSNSRSEMNVSTLELGDSALYLCASRVDGATNEKLFFGSGTQLSVL.

This clonotype was counted at least ten times. The chain combines TRBV12-3 or TRBV12-4 with TRBJ2-1; 13 nucleotides align to TRBD2. The CDR3 length is 14 residues. The ends lost 4 bases at V and 8 bases at J; junction bases unmatched: 2. As DNA, the CDR3 is TGTGCCAGCAGTTGGACTAGCGGGGGCTATGAGCAGTTCTTC. The encoded protein is CASSWTSGGYEQFF.